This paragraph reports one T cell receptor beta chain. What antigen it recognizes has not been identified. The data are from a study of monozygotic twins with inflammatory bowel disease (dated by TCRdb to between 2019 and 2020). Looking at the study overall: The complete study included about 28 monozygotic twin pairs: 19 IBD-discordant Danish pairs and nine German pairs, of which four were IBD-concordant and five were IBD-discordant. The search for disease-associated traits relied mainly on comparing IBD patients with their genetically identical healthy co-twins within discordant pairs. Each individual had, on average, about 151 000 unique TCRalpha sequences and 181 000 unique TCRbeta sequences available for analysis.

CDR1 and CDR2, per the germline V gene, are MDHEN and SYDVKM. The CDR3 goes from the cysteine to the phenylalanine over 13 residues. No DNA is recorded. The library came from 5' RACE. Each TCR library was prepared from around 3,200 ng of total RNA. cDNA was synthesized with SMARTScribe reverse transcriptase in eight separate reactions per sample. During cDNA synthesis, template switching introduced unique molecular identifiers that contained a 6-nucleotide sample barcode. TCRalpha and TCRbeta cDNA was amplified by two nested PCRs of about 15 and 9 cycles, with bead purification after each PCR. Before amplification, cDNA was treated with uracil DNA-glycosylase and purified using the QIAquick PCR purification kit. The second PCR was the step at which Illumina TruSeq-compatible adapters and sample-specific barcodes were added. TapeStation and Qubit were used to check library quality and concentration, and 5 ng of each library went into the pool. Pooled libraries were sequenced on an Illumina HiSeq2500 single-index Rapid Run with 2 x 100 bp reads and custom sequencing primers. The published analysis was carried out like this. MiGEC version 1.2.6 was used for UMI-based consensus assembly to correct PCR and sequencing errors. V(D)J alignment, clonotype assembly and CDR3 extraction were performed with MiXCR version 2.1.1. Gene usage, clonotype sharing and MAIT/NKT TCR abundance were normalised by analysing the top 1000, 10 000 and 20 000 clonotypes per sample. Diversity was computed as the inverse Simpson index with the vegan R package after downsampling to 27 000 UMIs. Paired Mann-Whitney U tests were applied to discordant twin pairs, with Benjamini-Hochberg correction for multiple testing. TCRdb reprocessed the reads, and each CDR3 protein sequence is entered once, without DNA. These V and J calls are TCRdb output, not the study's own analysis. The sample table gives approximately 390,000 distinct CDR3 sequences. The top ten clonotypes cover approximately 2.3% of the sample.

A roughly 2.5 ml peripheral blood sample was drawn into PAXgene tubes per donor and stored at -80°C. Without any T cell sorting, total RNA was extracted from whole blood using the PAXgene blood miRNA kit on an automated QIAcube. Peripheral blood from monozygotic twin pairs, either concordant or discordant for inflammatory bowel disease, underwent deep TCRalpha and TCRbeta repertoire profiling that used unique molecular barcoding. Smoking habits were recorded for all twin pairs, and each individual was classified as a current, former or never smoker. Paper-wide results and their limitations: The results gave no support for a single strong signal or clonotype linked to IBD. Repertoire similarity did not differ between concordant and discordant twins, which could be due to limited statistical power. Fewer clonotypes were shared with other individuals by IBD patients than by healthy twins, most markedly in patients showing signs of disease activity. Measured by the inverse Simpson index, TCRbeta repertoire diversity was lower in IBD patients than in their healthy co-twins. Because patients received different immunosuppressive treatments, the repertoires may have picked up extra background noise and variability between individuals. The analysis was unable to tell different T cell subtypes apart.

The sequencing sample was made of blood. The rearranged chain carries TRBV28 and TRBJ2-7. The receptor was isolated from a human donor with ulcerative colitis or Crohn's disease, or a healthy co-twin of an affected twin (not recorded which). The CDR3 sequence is CASSLIVSYEQYF.